This T cell receptor beta chain stems from a study of cytotoxic CD8 clonotypes in ibrutinib-treated CLL. Across the whole study: Response samples were obtained once patients had received a median 12 months of treatment, range 6 to 36. Whole-study findings and limits: Sustained-remission and progressing patients diverged in sampling times.

Only in-frame clones appear in the TCRdb table, and some are missing; sequencing was by immunoSEQ multiplex PCR. Among some 29,000 clones listed, approximately 62% were seen once. The CDR3 runs 15 residues. Germline V gives CDR1 SGHNT, CDR2 YENEEA. With 5 bases removed from V and 1 base from J, the gap between germline ends came to 15 bases. On this clone: Antigen unknown.

This TCR derives from a human donor with chronic lymphocytic leukemia. The genes are TRBV11-3 and TRBJ2-7, with no clear D. The material sequenced was PBMCs, taken before ibrutinib treatment. The CDR3 nucleotides read TGTGCCAGCAGCCCCGATGAGGCAGGATCCTACGAGCAGTACTTC. Translated, it gives CASSPDEAGSYEQYF.